The 32 T cell receptor beta chains below were found in one sample sequenced in a study of blood T cell repertoires in COVID-19. Profiling relied on immunoSEQ multiplex PCR, and the TCRdb table lists in-frame clones only, not all of them. The sample carries some 210,000 clones, 89% recorded once. Source material: peripheral blood. The receptors here all came from a woman aged 40 to 50 with acute or convalescent COVID-19.

CDR3 nucleotide sequence: TGCGCCAGCAGTGATGACAGGGCCTACGAGCAGTACGTC. This codes for CASSDDRAYEQYV. The V call is TRBV10-2, the J call TRBJ2-7, with 7 bases matching TRBD1. The CDR3 has 13 amino acids. The V gene's germline CDR1 is WSHSY and CDR2 SAAADI. V was clipped by 3 bases and J by 2 bases; unmatched bases: 1.

The rearrangement uses TRBV7-9 and TRBJ1-3, with 11 bases identical to TRBD1. The CDR3 is 18 residues long. The germline gives CDR1 SEHNR, CDR2 FQNEAQ (reference sequence). The J segment lost 1 base and the V segment lost 2 bases, leaving 7 bases of the junction unmatched. The DNA of the CDR3 is TGTGCCAGCAGCTTAACGGGGACAGGGGGAAGGTCTGGAAACACCATATATTTT. Amino acids: CASSLTGTGGRSGNTIYF.

A few counts support this clone. The chain is built from TRBV24-1 and TRBJ2-6; D remains ambiguous. Germline CDR1 KGHDR, CDR2 SFDVKD. This CDR3 has 15 amino acids. The V gene lost 3 bases and the J gene lost 2 bases, with 7 bases spanning the gap. In DNA form, the CDR3 reads TGTGCCACCAGTGATCGGGTCGCTGGGGCCAACGTCCTGACTTTC. Its translation: CATSDRVAGANVLTF.

This clone was seen just once. The rearrangement joins TRBV6-5 to TRBJ1-2; no clear D gene. Trimming took 2 bases from V and 6 from J, leaving 19 bases between them. Per germline, CDR1 MNHEY and CDR2 SVGAGI. This CDR3 has 16 amino acids. CDR3 sequence: CASSYDPARPLDGYTF. CDR3 DNA: TGTGCCAGCAGTTACGATCCGGCCAGGCCTTTGGATGGCTACACCTTC.

This chain links TRBV7-9 with TRBJ2-4; the match to TRBD1 covers 9 bases. The CDR3 totals 15 residues. The V gene end was trimmed by 6 bases and the J gene end by 7 bases; junction bases not matched to a gene: 10. Germline V gene data show CDR1 as SEHNR and CDR2 as FQNEAQ (reference sequence). CDR3 in DNA: TGTGCCAGCAGTAATCCGGGACAGGGTGATAACATTCAGTACTTC. Its protein is CASSNPGQGDNIQYF.

The rearrangement links TRBV18 to TRBJ2-7, with 8 bases aligning to TRBD1. The length of the CDR3 is 16 residues. The V segment lost 1 base and the J segment 0 bases; nucleotides outside the gene matches: 5. Germline assignment: CDR1 KGHSH and CDR2 LQKENI. The CDR3 loop is CASSPQGQGRSYEQYV. CDR3 DNA: TGTGCCAGCTCACCACAAGGACAGGGTCGCTCCTACGAGCAGTACGTC.

CDR3 residues: CASSGRTGNTEAFF. In DNA, the CDR3 is TGTGCCAGCTCAGGCAGGACAGGCAACACTGAAGCTTTCTTT. The chain recombines TRBV18 with TRBJ1-1; 7 bases align to TRBD1. Germline loops: CDR1 KGHSH, CDR2 LQKENI. The CDR3 length is 14 residues. The V gene end was trimmed by 5 bases and the J gene end by 2 bases; junction bases not matched to a gene: 5. The full variable domain, in which reference TRBV18 and TRBJ1-1 provide the parts outside the CDR3, is NAGVMQNPRHLVRRRGQEARLRCSPMKGHSHVYWYRQLPEEGLKFMVYLQKENIIDESGMPKERFSAEFPKEGPSILRIQQVVRGDSAAYFCASSGRTGNTEAFFGQGTRLTVV.

The CDR3 loop reads CASSRQLSTLDGYTF. The DNA of the CDR3 is TGTGCCAGCAGTCGACAGTTATCTACGCTGGATGGCTACACCTTC. This chain connects TRBV5-4 to TRBJ1-2; D is perhaps TRBD1 (5 bases). V gave up 5 bases and J gave up 6 bases, with 20 bases separating them. Germline-derived CDR1 and CDR2 are SGHNT and YYREEE (reference sequence). The CDR3 extends over 15 amino acids. Using reference TRBV5-4 and TRBJ1-2 for the parts outside the CDR3, the full variable domain is ETGVTQSPTHLIKTRGQQVTLRCSSQSGHNTVSWYQQALGQGPQFIFQYYREEENGRGNFPPRFSGLQFPNYSSELNVNALELDDSALYLCASSRQLSTLDGYTFGSGTRLTVV.

This chain connects TRBV5-1 to TRBJ1-2, with D tentatively TRBD1 (5 bases). Trimming removed 7 bases from V and 4 bases from J, with 17 bases in between. The V gene's germline CDR1 is SGHRS and CDR2 YFSETQ. CDR3 size: 14 residues. The CDR3: CASGSEGTVYGYTF. CDR3 DNA sequence: TGCGCCAGCGGATCCGAAGGGACTGTCTATGGCTACACCTTC.

This clone was recorded only once. The rearrangement links TRBV10-3 to TRBJ2-7; TRBD1 is a possible D gene (6 bases). In germline, CDR1 is ENHRY, CDR2 SYGVKD. The V and J ends lost 5 bases and 1 base respectively, with 9 bases between them. The CDR3 is made up of 13 amino acids. The CDR3 region has the DNA TGTGCCATCAGTCCAGGGGTATCCTACGAGCAGTACGTC. It encodes CAISPGVSYEQYV.

This rearrangement joins TRBV6-6 to TRBJ1-5; no definite D call. The CDR3 runs 15 residues. Germline V gene lookup returns CDR1 MNHNY and CDR2 SVGAGI (reference sequence). Trimming removed 2 bases from V and 7 bases from J, with 15 bases in between. CDR3 sequence reads: CASSYPGSGGQPQHF. CDR3 nucleotides: TGTGCCAGCAGTTACCCTGGGAGTGGCGGGCAGCCCCAGCATTTT.

J is TRBJ2-3 and V is TRBV21-1; the table names TRBD2, a call not compared with the DNA. TRBV21-1 has pseudogene status. The length of the CDR3 is 14 residues. CDR3 nucleotide sequence: TGTGCCACTGAAGCGGGATTTAGCACAGATACGCAGTATTTT. Its protein product is CATEAGFSTDTQYF.

This clone has only one observation. The V gene is TRBV5-1, the J gene TRBJ2-4; D uncertain. Germline values: CDR1 SGHRS, CDR2 YFSETQ. This CDR3 comprises 16 residues. V was shortened by 0 bases and J by 2 bases, with 12 bases between the two germline ends. CDR3 in amino acids: CASSLGLPATKNIQYF. The CDR3 DNA sequence: TGCGCCAGCAGCTTGGGGCTCCCCGCAACCAAAAACATTCAGTACTTC.

This rearrangement joins TRBV3-1 (or the pseudogene TRBV3-2) to TRBJ2-6; D remains ambiguous. The V and J ends lost 4 bases and 4 bases respectively, with 14 bases between them. The CDR3 is 16 residues long. Germline CDR1 and CDR2: LGHDT and YNNKEL (reference sequence). CDR3 region: CASSPLWQSGANVLTF. As DNA, the CDR3 is TGTGCCAGCAGCCCCCTCTGGCAGTCGGGGGCCAACGTCCTGACTTTC.

The V and J genes are TRBV19 and TRBJ1-2; 8 bases fit TRBD1. The CDR3 loop spans 15 amino acids. The V segment lost 5 bases and the J segment 4 bases; nucleotides outside the gene matches: 9. Germline CDR1 is LNHDA and CDR2 is SQIVND (reference sequence). CDR3 loop: CASSGNRGTSYGYTF. The CDR3 bases are TGTGCCAGTAGTGGAAACAGGGGGACCTCCTATGGCTACACCTTC.

V gene TRBV12-5 combines with J gene TRBJ1-2, with TRBD1 identical over 10 bases. Germline assignment: CDR1 LGHNT and CDR2 FRNRAP. V lost 4 bases to trimming and J lost 4 bases; unmatched junction nucleotides: 9. There are 16 residues in the CDR3. CDR3 residues: CASGSPPGQGIYGYTF. DNA of the CDR3: TGTGCTAGTGGTTCGCCACCGGGACAGGGGATCTATGGCTACACCTTC. The variable domain in full, completed from reference TRBV12-5 and TRBJ1-2, reads DARVTQTPRHKVTEMGQEVTMRCQPILGHNTVFWYRQTMMQGLELLAYFRNRAPLDDSGMPKDRFSAEMPDATLATLKIQPSEPRDSAVYFCASGSPPGQGIYGYTFGSGTRLTVV.

The chain recombines TRBV7-9 with TRBJ2-1; no reliable D call. This CDR3 comprises 13 residues. Between the trimmed V and J ends, which lost 1 base and 4 bases, there was a span of 5 bases. Germline V gene lookup returns CDR1 SEHNR and CDR2 FQNEAQ (reference sequence). The CDR3 DNA reads as TGTGCCAGCAGCTTAGGGCTTTACAATGAGCAGTTCTTC. Amino acids: CASSLGLYNEQFF.

The rearrangement uses TRBV7-2 and TRBJ2-4; 7 positions match TRBD1. The V segment lost 5 bases and the J segment 7 bases; nucleotides outside the gene matches: 8. The CDR3 is 14 amino acids. CDR1 is SGHTA, CDR2 FQGNSA, per germline. Here the CDR3 reads CASSVPGQTNIQYF. CDR3 DNA: TGTGCCAGCAGCGTACCGGGACAGACCAACATTCAGTACTTC. The variable domain in full, with the rest retrieved from reference TRBV7-2 and TRBJ2-4, is GAGVSQSPSNKVTEKGKDVELRCDPISGHTALYWYRQSLGQGLEFLIYFQGNSAPDKSGLPSDRFSAERTGGSVSTLTIQRTQQEDSAVYLCASSVPGQTNIQYFGAGTRLSVL.

This clone has only a few counts. This chain links TRBV12-3 or TRBV12-4 with TRBJ1-5, with TRBD1 as a possible D gene (6 bases). The CDR3 runs to 13 residues. Deletions cut 5 bases from V and 6 bases from J, with 11 bases between. CDR3 sequence reads: CASSRGQIQPQHF. The CDR3, as DNA: TGTGCCAGCAGTCGGGGACAAATTCAGCCCCAGCATTTT.

On this clone itself: A much larger clone differs from this one at a single base, so this may be a read error. The rearrangement joins TRBV6-5 to TRBJ1-2; TRBD1 aligns across 9 bases. Losses at the gene ends were 6 bases for V and 8 bases for J; bases not matched to a gene: 7. The V gene's germline CDR1 is MNHEY and CDR2 SVGAGI. There are 13 residues in the CDR3. CDR3 in amino acids: CASSWDRVGGYTF. The DNA for the CDR3 is TGTGCCAGCAGCTGGGACAGGGTAGGGGGCTACACCTTC.

The chain uses TRBV2 and TRBJ2-7; 10 bases line up with TRBD1. The CDR3 loop spans 17 amino acids. Germline values: CDR1 SNHLY, CDR2 FYNNEI. V lost 6 bases and J lost 1; bases outside the gene matches: 12. The CDR3 nucleotides are TGTGCCAGCAGCCCCGGGGGCTGGGGACAGGGGTCCTACGAGCAGTACGTC. This codes for CASSPGGWGQGSYEQYV.

The genes are TRBV19 and TRBJ1-2; TRBD1 agrees at 8 bases. The germline V gene encodes CDR1 LNHDA and CDR2 SQIVND (reference sequence). The CDR3 length is 16 residues. V was pared by 3 bases and J by 4 bases, with 10 bases of the junction left unmatched. The CDR3: CASSIEQGGIFYGYTF. The CDR3 DNA reads TGTGCCAGTAGTATCGAACAGGGGGGAATCTTCTATGGCTACACCTTC.

This rearrangement joins TRBV11-2 to TRBJ1-2; no clear D gene. Trimming took off 0 bases at V and 6 bases at J, with 14 bases between the two ends. The CDR3 spans 15 residues. CDR1 is SGHAT, CDR2 FQNNGV, per germline. The CDR3 is CASSLDPGDANGYTF. The CDR3 DNA reads TGTGCCAGCAGCTTAGACCCGGGAGACGCCAATGGCTACACCTTC. Supplemented by reference TRBV11-2 and TRBJ1-2, the full variable domain reads EAGVAQSPRYKIIEKRQSVAFWCNPISGHATLYWYQQILGQGPKLLIQFQNNGVVDDSQLPKDRFSAERLKGVDSTLKIQPAKLEDSAVYLCASSLDPGDANGYTFGSGTRLTVV.

The rearrangement joins TRBV6-1 to TRBJ2-2; D gene ambiguous. The CDR3 sequence is 12 residues long. V shed 1 base and J shed 13 bases, with 10 bases lying between them. CDR1 and CDR2 (germline): MNHNS, SASEGT. The CDR3 region is CASSEGALMLFF. CDR3 nucleotide sequence: TGTGCCAGCAGTGAAGGGGCGTTGATGCTGTTTTTT.

For the CDR3, the DNA is TGTGCCAGTAGTATTGGGCAAGACTATGGCTACACCTTC. As protein: CASSIGQDYGYTF. V gene TRBV19 combines with J gene TRBJ1-2; D is ambiguous. V lost 3 bases and J 3 bases, leaving 8 bases between the germline ends. This CDR3 has 13 amino acids. Germline CDR1 LNHDA, CDR2 SQIVND (reference sequence).

The rearrangement joins TRBV5-5 to TRBJ2-4; 7 bases line up with TRBD1. Germline V CDR1 and CDR2: SGHKS, YYEKEE (reference sequence). Losses at the gene ends were 4 bases for V and 1 base for J; bases not matched to a gene: 5. The CDR3 is made up of 15 amino acids. CDR3 in amino acids: CASSTQQGAKNIQYF. For the CDR3, the DNA is TGTGCCAGCAGCACACAACAGGGGGCCAAAAACATTCAGTACTTC.

The chain employs TRBV7-8 and TRBJ1-3; D ambiguous. The ends were cut back, 5 bases at V and 0 bases at J, with 11 bases in the middle. CDR1 and CDR2 (germline): SGHVS, FQNEAQ. The CDR3 consists of 15 residues. The CDR3 bases are TGTGCCAGCAGCCCCCGACTGATCTCTGGAAACACCATATATTTT. Protein product: CASSPRLISGNTIYF.

The chain links TRBV18 to TRBJ1-3, with a weak D call TRBD1 (6 bases). The germline V gene has CDR1 KGHSH and CDR2 LQKENI. V was pared by 0 bases and J by 4 bases, with 13 bases between. CDR3 size: 16 residues. The CDR3 DNA reads as TGTGCCAGCTCACCACCCGTAGGGGGTCTCGGAAACACCATATATTTT. It specifies CASSPPVGGLGNTIYF.

The chain employs TRBV6-5 and TRBJ2-6; D might be TRBD1 (6 bases). V was clipped by 4 bases and J by 0 bases, with 7 bases between them. This CDR3 region has 15 residues. Germline CDR1 reads MNHEY; CDR2 reads SVGAGI. The CDR3 loop reads CASSLDSSGANVLTF. The DNA for the CDR3 is TGTGCCAGCAGTTTGGACAGCTCTGGGGCCAACGTCCTGACTTTC.

The chain combines TRBV29-1 with TRBJ2-3; 8 bases map to TRBD1. J lost 6 bases, V lost 3 bases, and 8 bases had no gene match. The CDR3 is made up of 14 amino acids. Germline V lookup: CDR1 SQVTM, CDR2 ANQGSEA. This CDR3 reads CSVDRDRGPDTQYF. DNA of the CDR3: TGCAGCGTTGACAGAGACAGGGGTCCCGATACGCAGTATTTT.

This rearrangement joins TRBV2 to TRBJ1-2; a possible D gene is TRBD1 (6 bases). From germline, CDR1 is SNHLY and CDR2 FYNNEI. The V end lost 6 bases, the J end lost 7 bases, and 12 bases lay between the germline ends. This CDR3 is built from 12 residues. The CDR3 nucleotides are TGTGCCAGCAGGACCGGACAGTTTGGCTACACCTTC. This sequence encodes CASRTGQFGYTF.

The genes are TRBV29-1 and TRBJ2-5; the match to TRBD2 covers 7 bases. CDR1 is SQVTM, CDR2 ANQGSEA, per germline. The CDR3 has 14 residues. The V segment lost 6 bases and the J segment 2 bases; nucleotides outside the gene matches: 9. As DNA, the CDR3 is TGCAGCGTCCCAGGAAGGGACTATCAAGAGACCCAGTACTTC. It codes for CSVPGRDYQETQYF.